This TCR beta chain was captured by sequencing in a study of blood T cell repertoires in COVID-19. For the study at large: The United States, Italy and Spain supplied acute and convalescent COVID-19 samples. PBMCs, B-cell-depleted T cells, or T cells were the source of the cDNA or gDNA that made up the material.

Germline CDR1 SQVTM, CDR2 ANQGSEA. V lost 7 bases, J lost 5 bases, and 5 bases stayed unmatched. The CDR3 length is 13 residues. In the source study's methods: Amplification from reference gene primers served as the basis for estimated nucleated cell counts. Generated by immunoSEQ multiplex PCR, the TCRdb table keeps only in-frame clones and is missing some. D and trimming come from the DNA, and the V and J calls and clone size come from that table. The data hold 200,000 to 250,000 clones, with approximately 84% observed a single time. The gene calls are TRBV29-1 and TRBJ2-1; TRBD1 aligns across 10 bases. Sequencing used peripheral blood. This sequence originates from a woman aged 80 or over with acute or convalescent COVID-19. The CDR3 sequence is CSGRQGAHNEQFF. The CDR3 DNA reads TGCAGCGGCAGACAGGGGGCTCACAATGAGCAGTTCTTC.